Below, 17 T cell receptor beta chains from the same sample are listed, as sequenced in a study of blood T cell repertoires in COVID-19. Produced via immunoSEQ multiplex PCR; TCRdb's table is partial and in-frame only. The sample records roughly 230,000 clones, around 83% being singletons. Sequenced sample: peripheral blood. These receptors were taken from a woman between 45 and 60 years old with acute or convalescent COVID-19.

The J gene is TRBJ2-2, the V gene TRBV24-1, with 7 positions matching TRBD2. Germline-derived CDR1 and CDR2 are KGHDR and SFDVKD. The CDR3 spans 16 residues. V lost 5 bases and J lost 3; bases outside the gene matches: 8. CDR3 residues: CATSVAGRSYTGELFF. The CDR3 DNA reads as TGTGCCACCAGTGTAGCGGGCCGTTCATACACCGGGGAGCTGTTTTTT.

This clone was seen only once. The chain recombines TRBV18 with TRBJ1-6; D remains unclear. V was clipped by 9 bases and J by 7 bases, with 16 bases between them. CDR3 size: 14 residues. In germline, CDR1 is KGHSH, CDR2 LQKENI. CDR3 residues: CASTTSLGNSPLHF. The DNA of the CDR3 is TGTGCCAGTACGACATCGCTCGGCAATTCACCCCTCCACTTT.

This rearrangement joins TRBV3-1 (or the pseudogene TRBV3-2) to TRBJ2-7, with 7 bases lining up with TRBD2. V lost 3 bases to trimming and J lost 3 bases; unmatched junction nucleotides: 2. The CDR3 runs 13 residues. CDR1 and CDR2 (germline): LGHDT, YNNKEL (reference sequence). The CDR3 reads CASSQGGGYEQYF. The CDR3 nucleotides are TGTGCCAGCAGCCAGGGGGGGGGCTACGAGCAGTACTTC.

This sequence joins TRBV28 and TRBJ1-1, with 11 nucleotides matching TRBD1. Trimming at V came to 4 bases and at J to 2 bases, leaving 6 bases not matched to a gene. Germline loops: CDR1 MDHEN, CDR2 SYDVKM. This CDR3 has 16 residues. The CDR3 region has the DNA TGTGCCAGCAGTTCCCATGGGACAGGGGGTAACACTGAAGCTTTCTTT. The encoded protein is CASSSHGTGGNTEAFF.

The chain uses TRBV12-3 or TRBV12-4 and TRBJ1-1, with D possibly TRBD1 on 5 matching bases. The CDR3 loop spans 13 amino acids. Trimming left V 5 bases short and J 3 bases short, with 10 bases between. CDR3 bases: TGTGCCAGCAGTCTACCAGGGTACACTGAAGCTTTCTTT. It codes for CASSLPGYTEAFF.

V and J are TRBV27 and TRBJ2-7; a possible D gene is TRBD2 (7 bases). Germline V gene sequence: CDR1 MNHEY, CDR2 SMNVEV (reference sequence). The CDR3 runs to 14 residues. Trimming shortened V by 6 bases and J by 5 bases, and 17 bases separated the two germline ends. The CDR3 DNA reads TGTGCCAGCAGCCGAGTGGGGGGGCCCAACGAGCAGTACTTC. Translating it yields CASSRVGGPNEQYF.

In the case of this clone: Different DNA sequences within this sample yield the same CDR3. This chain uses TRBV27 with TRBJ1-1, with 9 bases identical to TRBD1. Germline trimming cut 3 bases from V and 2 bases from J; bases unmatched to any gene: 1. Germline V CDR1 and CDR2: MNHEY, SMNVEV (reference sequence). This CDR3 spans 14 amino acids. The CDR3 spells CASSLDRGNTEAFF. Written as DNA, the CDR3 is TGTGCCAGCAGTTTGGACAGGGGTAACACTGAAGCTTTCTTT.

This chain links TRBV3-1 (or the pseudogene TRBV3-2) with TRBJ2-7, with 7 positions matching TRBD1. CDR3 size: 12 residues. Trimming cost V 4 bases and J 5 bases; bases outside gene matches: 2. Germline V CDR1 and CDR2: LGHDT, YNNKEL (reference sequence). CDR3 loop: CASSRDSHEQYF. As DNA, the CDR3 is TGTGCCAGCAGCCGGGACAGCCACGAGCAGTACTTC.

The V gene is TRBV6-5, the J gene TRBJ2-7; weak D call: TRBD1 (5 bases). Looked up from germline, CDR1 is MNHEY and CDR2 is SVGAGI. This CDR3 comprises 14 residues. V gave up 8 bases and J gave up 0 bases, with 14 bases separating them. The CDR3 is CASGKQASSYEQYF. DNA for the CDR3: TGTGCCAGCGGAAAACAGGCTAGCTCCTACGAGCAGTACTTC.

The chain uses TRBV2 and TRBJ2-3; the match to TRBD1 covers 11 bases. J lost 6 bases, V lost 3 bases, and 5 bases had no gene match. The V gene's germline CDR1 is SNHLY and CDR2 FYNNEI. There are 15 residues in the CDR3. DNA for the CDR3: TGTGCCAGCAGTGATAGGACAGGGGGCCCGGATACGCAGTATTTT. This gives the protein CASSDRTGGPDTQYF.

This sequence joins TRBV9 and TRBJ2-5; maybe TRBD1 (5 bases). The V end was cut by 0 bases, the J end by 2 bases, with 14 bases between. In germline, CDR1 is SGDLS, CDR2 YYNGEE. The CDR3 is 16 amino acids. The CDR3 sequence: CASSVGLGTGQETQYF. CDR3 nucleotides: TGTGCCAGCAGCGTAGGCCTCGGTACAGGTCAAGAGACCCAGTACTTC.

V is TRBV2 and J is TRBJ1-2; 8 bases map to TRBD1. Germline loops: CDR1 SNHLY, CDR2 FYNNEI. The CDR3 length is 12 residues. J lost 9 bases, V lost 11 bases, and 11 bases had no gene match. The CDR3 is CAGQGSLGSYTF. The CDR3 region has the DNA TGTGCCGGACAGGGTTCCCTGGGGAGCTACACCTTC.

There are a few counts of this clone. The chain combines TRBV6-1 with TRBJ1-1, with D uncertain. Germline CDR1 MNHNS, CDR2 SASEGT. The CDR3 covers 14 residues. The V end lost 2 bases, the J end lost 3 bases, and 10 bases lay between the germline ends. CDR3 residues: CASSEWVRDTEAFF. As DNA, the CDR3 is TGTGCCAGCAGTGAATGGGTCCGGGACACTGAAGCTTTCTTT.

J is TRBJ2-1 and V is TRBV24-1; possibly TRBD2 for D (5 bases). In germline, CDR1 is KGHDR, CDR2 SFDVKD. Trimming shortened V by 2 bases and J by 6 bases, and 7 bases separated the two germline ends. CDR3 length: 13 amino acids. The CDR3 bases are TGTGCCACCAGTGATTCAACTAGCAATGAGCAGTTCTTC. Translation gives CATSDSTSNEQFF.

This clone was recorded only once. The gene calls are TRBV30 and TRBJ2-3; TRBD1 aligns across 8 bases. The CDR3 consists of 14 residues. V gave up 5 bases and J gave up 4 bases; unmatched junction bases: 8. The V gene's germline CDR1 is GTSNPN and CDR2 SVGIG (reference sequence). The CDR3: CAWDPGQASDTQYF. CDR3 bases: TGTGCCTGGGACCCGGGACAGGCATCAGATACGCAGTATTTT.

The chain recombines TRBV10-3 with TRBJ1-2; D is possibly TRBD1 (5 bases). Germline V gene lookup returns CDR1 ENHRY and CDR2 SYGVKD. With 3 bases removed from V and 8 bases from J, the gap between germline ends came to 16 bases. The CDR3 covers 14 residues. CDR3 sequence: CAISDRRAEEGYTF. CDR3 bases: TGTGCCATCAGTGATCGCAGGGCCGAGGAGGGCTACACCTTC.

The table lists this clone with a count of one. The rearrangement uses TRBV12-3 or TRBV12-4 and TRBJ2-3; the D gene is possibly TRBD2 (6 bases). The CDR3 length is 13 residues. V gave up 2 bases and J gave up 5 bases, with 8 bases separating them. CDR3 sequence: CASSLFGGDTQYF. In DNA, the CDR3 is TGTGCCAGCAGTTTATTCGGGGGAGATACGCAGTATTTT.